Presented here are 29 T cell receptor beta chains from one specimen sequenced in a study of T cell responses to AZD1222 COVID-19 vaccine. TCRdb keeps only in-frame clones here, not all; method: immunoSEQ multiplex PCR. The sample records over 100,000 clones, roughly 85% being singletons. This specimen was peripheral blood, taken 28 days after the second dose of the MenACWY control vaccine. The source is an adult who received the MenACWY meningococcal vaccine as a control.

The V and J genes are TRBV11-3 and TRBJ2-1; 10 nucleotides align to TRBD2. Germline loops: CDR1 SGHNT, CDR2 YENEEA. The junction had 7 bases not matched to a gene; V was cut back by 4 bases and J by 4 bases. This CDR3 has 16 amino acids. In DNA, the CDR3 is TGTGCCAGCAGCTCGGATGGACTAGCGGATTACAATGAGCAGTTCTTC. It yields the protein CASSSDGLADYNEQFF.

The chain uses TRBV18 and TRBJ1-2; D ambiguous. In germline, CDR1 is KGHSH, CDR2 LQKENI. The CDR3 extends over 13 amino acids. The ends were cut back, 3 bases at V and 3 bases at J, with 8 bases in the middle. The chain's CDR3 is CASSPEVHYGYTF. As DNA, the CDR3 is TGTGCCAGCTCACCGGAAGTTCACTATGGCTACACCTTC. Looking up the rest from reference TRBV18 and TRBJ1-2 gives the full variable domain: NAGVMQNPRHLVRRRGQEARLRCSPMKGHSHVYWYRQLPEEGLKFMVYLQKENIIDESGMPKERFSAEFPKEGPSILRIQQVVRGDSAAYFCASSPEVHYGYTFGSGTRLTVV.

This clone was observed once. The J gene is TRBJ2-1, the V gene TRBV4-1; 12 bases match TRBD2. The CDR3 runs to 16 residues. Germline CDR1 reads MGHRA; CDR2 reads YSYEKL. Trimming took 2 bases from V and 4 from J; bases not matched to a gene: 3. This CDR3 reads CASSQRGTSGYNEQFF. The CDR3 DNA is TGCGCCAGCAGCCAACGAGGGACTAGCGGGTACAATGAGCAGTTCTTC.

This rearrangement joins TRBV7-9 to TRBJ1-1; D not resolved. Germline loops: CDR1 SEHNR, CDR2 FQNEAQ (reference sequence). Trimming pared 1 base from V and 8 bases from J, leaving 11 bases between. The length of the CDR3 is 13 residues. CDR3: CASSLGSMSEAFF. The CDR3 DNA reads TGTGCCAGCAGCTTAGGATCGATGTCGGAAGCTTTCTTT.

This chain uses TRBV5-4 with TRBJ1-4; D ambiguous. This CDR3 spans 13 amino acids. Germline CDR1 is SGHNT and CDR2 is YYREEE (reference sequence). V shed 6 bases and J shed 8 bases, with 14 bases lying between them. The CDR3 nucleotides are TGTGCCAGCACGGTGGAGGGTGTGGAAAAACTGTTTTTT. It codes for CASTVEGVEKLFF.

The chain carries TRBV6-5 and TRBJ2-7; D unclear. Germline CDR1 reads MNHEY; CDR2 reads SVGAGI. V lost 8 bases to trimming and J lost 0 bases, with 5 bases between them. CDR3 length: 11 amino acids. The CDR3 spells CASWASYEQYV. The CDR3, as DNA: TGTGCCAGCTGGGCCTCCTACGAGCAGTACGTC.

The genes are TRBV27 and TRBJ2-1; D uncertain. Germline loops: CDR1 MNHEY, CDR2 SMNVEV (reference sequence). V shed 3 bases and J shed 5 bases, with 14 bases lying between them. The CDR3 is 15 amino acids. The CDR3 nucleotides read TGTGCCAGCAGTTTGAGTAGTTGGGGTAACAATGAGCAGTTCTTC. Translated: CASSLSSWGNNEQFF.

This chain links TRBV29-1 with TRBJ2-3; TRBD2 is a possible D gene (5 bases). Trimming shortened V by 6 bases and J by 2 bases, and 15 bases separated the two germline ends. CDR1 SQVTM and CDR2 ANQGSEA come from the germline V gene. The CDR3 extends over 14 amino acids. This CDR3 is CSVGSGLDTDTQYF. The CDR3, as DNA: TGCAGCGTGGGATCTGGACTTGACACAGATACGCAGTATTTT.

The V gene is TRBV5-5, the J gene TRBJ2-1; D is possibly TRBD2 (5 bases). V lost 0 bases to trimming and J lost 0 bases, with 7 bases between them. Germline V CDR1 and CDR2: SGHKS, YYEKEE (reference sequence). This CDR3 has 15 residues. CDR3 nucleotides: TGTGCCAGCAGCTTGGAGGGAGTCTCCTACAATGAGCAGTTCTTC. This encodes CASSLEGVSYNEQFF.

This clone turned up a few times. Other DNA sequences in the sample encode the same CDR3. This chain connects TRBV5-1 to TRBJ1-2; D unresolved. The V end lost 0 bases, the J end lost 6 bases, and 6 bases lay between the germline ends. Germline V gene sequence: CDR1 SGHRS, CDR2 YFSETQ. This CDR3 is 12 amino acids long. The CDR3 here is CASSLDADGYTF. CDR3 bases: TGCGCCAGCAGCTTGGATGCGGATGGCTACACCTTC.

This chain links TRBV15 with TRBJ2-2; D is unresolved. The length of the CDR3 is 15 residues. From germline, CDR1 is LNHNV and CDR2 YYDKDF (reference sequence). With 0 bases removed from V and 3 bases from J, the gap between germline ends came to 8 bases. The CDR3 DNA reads TGTGCCACCAGCAGAGAGCTTCGTGACACCGGGGAGCTGTTTTTT. It specifies CATSRELRDTGELFF.

This sequence joins TRBV2 and TRBJ2-1, with D possibly being TRBD1 or TRBD2 (6 bases each). V was pared by 8 bases and J by 5 bases, with 19 bases between. CDR1 and CDR2 (germline): SNHLY, FYNNEI. This CDR3 is 15 amino acids long. The CDR3 coding sequence is TGTGCCAGCCGACCGGGGGCAGGGTCCCACAATGAGCAGTTCTTC. This gives the protein CASRPGAGSHNEQFF. Variable domain in full (rest from reference TRBV2 and TRBJ2-1): EPEVTQTPSHQVTQMGQEVILRCVPISNHLYFYWYRQILGQKVEFLVSFYNNEISEKSEIFDDQFSVERPDGSNFTLKIRSTKLEDSAMYFCASRPGAGSHNEQFFGPGTRLTVL.

The rearrangement joins TRBV6-6 to TRBJ1-4, with 8 nucleotides matching TRBD1. Germline trimming cut 6 bases from V and 4 bases from J; bases unmatched to any gene: 7. Germline loops: CDR1 MNHNY, CDR2 SVGAGI (reference sequence). This CDR3 is 15 amino acids long. The CDR3 protein is CASSGQGSINEKLFF. In DNA, the CDR3 is TGTGCCAGCAGCGGACAGGGCTCAATTAATGAAAAACTGTTTTTT.

This chain uses TRBV5-3 with TRBJ1-5, with no clear D. TRBV5-3 is an ORF, and what it does is uncertain. Trimming cost V 0 bases and J 1 base, with 8 bases left between them. The CDR3 covers 15 residues. The CDR3 coding sequence is TGTGCCAGAAGCTTGGAAGGGAACAGCAATCAGCCCCAGCATTTT. Translated: CARSLEGNSNQPQHF.

The chain recombines TRBV5-4 with TRBJ2-2; TRBD1 agrees at 8 bases. The CDR3 spans 15 residues. Germline CDR1 and CDR2: SGHNT and YYREEE (reference sequence). V gave up 2 bases and J gave up 5 bases; unmatched junction bases: 5. CDR3 sequence (DNA): TGTGCCAGCAGCTTACCTCAGGGGGCGACCGGGGAGCTGTTTTTT. This encodes CASSLPQGATGELFF.

This chain links TRBV5-1 with TRBJ2-7; 7 bases match TRBD1. CDR1 and CDR2 from the germline V gene are SGHRS and YFSETQ. The CDR3 covers 14 residues. The J segment lost 1 base and the V segment lost 6 bases, leaving 7 bases of the junction unmatched. The CDR3 DNA reads as TGCGCCAGCAATGGGGACAGCCTATCCTACGAGCAGTACTTC. This translates into CASNGDSLSYEQYF.

The rearrangement links TRBV4-2 to TRBJ2-1; 10 nucleotides match TRBD1. The CDR3 is 17 residues long. Germline-derived CDR1 and CDR2 are LGHNA and YNFKEQ. V gave up 0 bases and J gave up 5 bases; unmatched junction bases: 7. The CDR3: CASSQDRRTGGNNEQFF. CDR3 nucleotides: TGTGCCAGCAGCCAAGATCGGCGGACAGGGGGGAACAATGAGCAGTTCTTC.

This clone has just one count. The rearrangement links TRBV5-1 to TRBJ1-1; D might be TRBD1 (6 bases). This CDR3 region has 18 residues. V shed 3 bases and J shed 4 bases, with 25 bases lying between them. Germline V CDR1 and CDR2: SGHRS, YFSETQ. CDR3 sequence: CASSSIERIRGSGTEAFF. The CDR3 bases are TGCGCCAGCAGCTCGATCGAACGAATCAGGGGCAGCGGCACTGAAGCTTTCTTT.

The chain recombines TRBV29-1 with TRBJ1-1; no reliable D call. The CDR3 length is 15 residues. Between the trimmed V and J ends, which lost 3 bases and 1 base, there was a span of 15 bases. The germline V gene has CDR1 SQVTM and CDR2 ANQGSEA. CDR3 nucleotides: TGCAGCGTTGATGTTCTCGACCGGTGGAACACTGAAGCTTTCTTT. It codes for CSVDVLDRWNTEAFF.

The chain uses TRBV12-3 or TRBV12-4 and TRBJ1-1, with D tentatively TRBD1 (6 bases). The CDR3 is made up of 12 amino acids. Between the trimmed V and J ends, which lost 1 base and 10 bases, there was a span of 10 bases. As DNA, the CDR3 is TGTGCCAGCAGTTTAGGCACAGGGATAGCTTTCTTT. It specifies CASSLGTGIAFF.

This clone has more than one count but fewer than ten. CDR3 bases: TGTGCCAGCAGTGACCAAGCGAACACCGGGGAGCTGTTTTTT. This codes for CASSDQANTGELFF. The rearrangement links TRBV25-1 to TRBJ2-2; D not certain. Germline V gives CDR1 MGHDK, CDR2 SYGVNS. The CDR3 is 14 residues long. Trimming stripped 3 bases from V and 0 bases from J, with 5 bases between. Using reference TRBV25-1 and TRBJ2-2 for the parts outside the CDR3, the full variable domain is EADIYQTPRYLVIGTGKKITLECSQTMGHDKMYWYQQDPGMELHLIHYSYGVNSTEKGDLSSESTVSRIRTEHFPLTLESARPSHTSQYLCASSDQANTGELFFGEGSRLTVL.

The genes are TRBV9 and TRBJ2-5; no firm D call. This CDR3 comprises 12 residues. CDR1 and CDR2 from the germline V gene are SGDLS and YYNGEE. Trimming shortened V by 0 bases and J by 5 bases, and 5 bases separated the two germline ends. CDR3 nucleotide sequence: TGTGCCAGCAGCGTAGTTGGGGAGACCCAGTACTTC. Amino acid sequence: CASSVVGETQYF.

V gene TRBV7-2 combines with J gene TRBJ1-5, with 7 bases lining up with TRBD1. There are 13 residues in the CDR3. V was clipped by 6 bases and J by 4 bases; unmatched bases: 3. The germline V gene has CDR1 SGHTA and CDR2 FQGNSA. The CDR3 is CASSPQGNQPQHF. DNA of the CDR3: TGTGCCAGCAGTCCACAGGGGAATCAGCCCCAGCATTTT. The full variable domain, rest sourced from reference TRBV7-2 and TRBJ1-5, is GAGVSQSPSNKVTEKGKDVELRCDPISGHTALYWYRQSLGQGLEFLIYFQGNSAPDKSGLPSDRFSAERTGGSVSTLTIQRTQQEDSAVYLCASSPQGNQPQHFGDGTRLSIL.

The chain couples TRBV5-1 to TRBJ1-4; maybe TRBD1 (6 bases). Germline V CDR1 and CDR2: SGHRS, YFSETQ. The CDR3 is made up of 15 amino acids. Between the trimmed V and J ends, which lost 1 base and 8 bases, there was a span of 15 bases. In DNA form, the CDR3 reads TGCGCCAGCAGCTTGTCGGCAGGGGAAGGGGAAAAACTGTTTTTT. This translates into CASSLSAGEGEKLFF.

This sequence joins TRBV10-1 and TRBJ2-7, with 7 nucleotides matching TRBD1. This CDR3 comprises 15 residues. The V gene end was trimmed by 8 bases and the J gene end by 6 bases; junction bases not matched to a gene: 16. Germline loops: CDR1 WNHNN, CDR2 SYGVQD (reference sequence). CDR3 bases: TGCGCCAGCCCCGACAGGGCCCCATTTATCGGCGAGCAGTACTTC. Translated, it gives CASPDRAPFIGEQYF.

This clone was picked up a small number of times. This rearrangement joins TRBV28 to TRBJ2-7, with 7 nucleotides matching TRBD1. With 7 bases clipped from V and 3 bases from J, the junction kept 9 bases outside the gene matches. The CDR3 totals 14 residues. Germline V gene data show CDR1 as MDHEN and CDR2 as SYDVKM. The CDR3 DNA reads as TGTGCCAGCATGGGACAGCTAGTCTTCTACGAGCAGTACTTC. This sequence encodes CASMGQLVFYEQYF.

The CDR3 here is CASSKEETSTNEKLFF. CDR3 DNA: TGTGCCAGCAGCAAAGAGGAGACTTCAACTAATGAAAAACTGTTTTTT. This sequence joins TRBV21-1 and TRBJ1-4. TRBV21-1 is reported as a pseudogene. The CDR3 spans 16 residues.

V is TRBV11-2 and J is TRBJ2-1; TRBD2 is a possible D gene (6 bases). The V end lost 0 bases, the J end lost 2 bases, and 20 bases lay between the germline ends. Germline V CDR1 and CDR2: SGHAT, FQNNGV. The CDR3 extends over 19 amino acids. In DNA form, the CDR3 reads TGTGCCAGCAGCTTAGATTACATTTCGGGGGTACGTACCTACAATGAGCAGTTCTTC. Its protein product is CASSLDYISGVRTYNEQFF.

The chain couples TRBV28 to TRBJ1-2, with a weak D call TRBD1 (6 bases). The CDR3 runs 13 residues. Trimming cost V 3 bases and J 6 bases, with 11 bases left between them. Germline V lookup: CDR1 MDHEN, CDR2 SYDVKM. The CDR3 bases are TGTGCCAGCAGTTTCACCAGGGGTGATGGCTACACCTTC. Translated, it gives CASSFTRGDGYTF.